The 5 T cell receptor beta chains presented below share a single source sample, sequenced in a study of shared clonotypes between healthy human individuals. Clones were read by immunoSEQ multiplex PCR, and TCRdb kept only the in-frame ones, dropping some. The sample carries some 680,000 clones, 60% to 75% recorded once. What was sequenced was memory CD4+ T cells sorted from blood. Subset reported: CD45RA-negative fraction. The receptors shown here come from a woman younger than 45 in good health.

This clone was recorded once. The rearrangement joins TRBV7-3 to TRBJ2-1, with 8 bases lining up with TRBD2. V lost 5 bases, J lost 9 bases, and 9 bases stayed unmatched. The CDR3 is 14 residues long. Germline CDR1 SGHTA, CDR2 FQGTGA. CDR3 sequence reads: CASSAARGRTEQFF. The DNA of the CDR3 is TGTGCCAGCAGCGCTGCGCGCGGGAGGACTGAGCAGTTCTTC.

As to this clone: Different DNA sequences within this sample yield the same CDR3. The chain recombines TRBV30 with TRBJ2-5; D is uncertain. Trimming stripped 0 bases from V and 1 base from J, with 9 bases between. CDR3 length: 14 amino acids. CDR1 and CDR2 (germline): GTSNPN, SVGIG (reference sequence). The CDR3 region has the DNA TGTGCCTGGAGTGTACGAGCTTCCCAAGAGACCCAGTACTTC. Encoded protein: CAWSVRASQETQYF.

In its sample, this clone was seen once. V is TRBV10-1 and J is TRBJ1-1; the D is unclear. Per germline, CDR1 WNHNN and CDR2 SYGVQD (reference sequence). V was pared by 0 bases and J by 3 bases, with 5 bases between. CDR3 size: 13 residues. CDR3 protein: CASSESGYTEAFF. As DNA, the CDR3 is TGCGCCAGCAGTGAGTCAGGGTACACTGAAGCTTTCTTT.

The chain uses TRBV2 and TRBJ1-1, with D unclear. V dropped 5 bases and J dropped 7 bases, with 8 bases sitting between them. The CDR3 is 11 amino acids. Germline CDR1 and CDR2: SNHLY and FYNNEI. The CDR3 DNA sequence: TGTGCCAGCAGTTACGTGTTTGAAGCTTTCTTT. Residues: CASSYVFEAFF. The entire variable domain, with the rest obtained from reference TRBV2 and TRBJ1-1, is as follows: EPEVTQTPSHQVTQMGQEVILRCVPISNHLYFYWYRQILGQKVEFLVSFYNNEISEKSEIFDDQFSVERPDGSNFTLKIRSTKLEDSAMYFCASSYVFEAFFGQGTRLTVV.

The V call is TRBV18, the J call TRBJ1-2, with TRBD1 matching 8 bases. The junction had 13 bases not matched to a gene; V was cut back by 3 bases and J by 7 bases. The CDR3 has 16 residues. Germline lookup yields CDR1 KGHSH and CDR2 LQKENI. CDR3: CASSPDTQGAVSGYTF. CDR3 bases: TGTGCCAGCTCACCCGATACCCAGGGGGCGGTTTCTGGCTACACCTTC.